The 11 T cell receptor beta chains in this list originate from one sample, sequenced in a study of shared T cell receptors in the human thymus. Produced via immunoSEQ multiplex PCR; TCRdb's table is partial and in-frame only. The table records roughly 410,000 clones, just under 95% of them present only once. Specimen: thymocytes. The receptors shown here come from a human donor.

The rearrangement joins TRBV6-5 to TRBJ2-7, with 7 nucleotides matching TRBD2. Germline loops: CDR1 MNHEY, CDR2 SVGAGI. J lost 0 bases, V lost 4 bases, and 3 bases had no gene match. This CDR3 region has 14 residues. The CDR3 is CASSSRGSSYEQYF. The CDR3 DNA reads as TGTGCCAGCAGTTCGCGGGGGAGCTCCTACGAGCAGTACTTC.

There are a few counts of this clone. The chain has TRBV28 and TRBJ2-7; a weak D match, TRBD2 (6 bases). CDR1 is MDHEN and CDR2 is SYDVKM in the germline V gene. Deletions cut 4 bases from V and 2 bases from J, with 18 bases between. The CDR3 totals 16 residues. The CDR3 DNA sequence: TGTGCCAGCAGTTCTTCCAAGGGACTTCTAACCTACGAGCAGTACTTC. It specifies CASSSSKGLLTYEQYF.

Here the CDR3 DNA reads TGTGCCAGCAGTGAAGCGCTCTGGACCGCAGCTCTAGCGGGTGGATACGAGCAGTACTTC. Translated, it gives CASSEALWTAALAGGYEQYF. The chain has TRBV2 and TRBJ2-7; TRBD2 agrees at 8 bases. The CDR3 runs 20 residues. Germline V gene lookup returns CDR1 SNHLY and CDR2 FYNNEI. Trimming removed 0 bases from V and 4 bases from J; junction bases left unmatched: 20.

The gene calls are TRBV7-6 and TRBJ2-7, with TRBD1 matching 10 bases. CDR1 SGHVS and CDR2 FNYEAQ come from the germline V gene. J was trimmed by 3 bases and V by 4 bases; bases with no gene match: 3. The CDR3 has 14 amino acids. CDR3 protein: CASSSRDRGYEQYF. The DNA of the CDR3 is TGTGCCAGCAGCTCCCGGGACAGGGGCTACGAGCAGTACTTC.

This sequence joins TRBV27 and TRBJ2-2; 7 bases align to TRBD2. The CDR3 runs 15 residues. The germline gives CDR1 MNHEY, CDR2 SMNVEV (reference sequence). Trimming took 1 base from V and 5 from J; bases not matched to a gene: 4. CDR3 region: CASSLYREETGELFF. In DNA form, the CDR3 reads TGTGCCAGCAGTTTATATCGGGAGGAGACCGGGGAGCTGTTTTTT.

This chain links TRBV5-1 with TRBJ2-3; TRBD2 might be the D (6 bases). The CDR3 totals 15 residues. Germline V lookup: CDR1 SGHRS, CDR2 YFSETQ. Trimming stripped 0 bases from V and 2 bases from J, with 10 bases between. Here the CDR3 reads CASSLAGVFTDTQYF. The CDR3, as DNA: TGCGCCAGCAGCTTGGCGGGGGTATTCACAGATACGCAGTATTTT.

The chain uses TRBV7-2 and TRBJ1-4; no reliable D call. Germline V gives CDR1 SGHTA, CDR2 FQGNSA. The CDR3 totals 14 residues. Trimming took 6 bases from V and 5 from J, leaving 13 bases between them. The CDR3 spells CASSHNSRNEKLFF. CDR3 in DNA: TGTGCCAGCAGTCACAACAGTAGGAATGAAAAACTGTTTTTT. Full variable domain (remainder filled in from reference TRBV7-2 and TRBJ1-4): GAGVSQSPSNKVTEKGKDVELRCDPISGHTALYWYRQSLGQGLEFLIYFQGNSAPDKSGLPSDRFSAERTGGSVSTLTIQRTQQEDSAVYLCASSHNSRNEKLFFGSGTQLSVL.

This chain connects TRBV4-3 to TRBJ2-3; D is possibly TRBD2 (5 bases). This CDR3 is 15 amino acids long. CDR1 and CDR2 from the germline V gene are LGHNA and YSLEER. V gave up 3 bases and J gave up 2 bases, with 12 bases separating them. CDR3 DNA sequence: TGCGCCAGCAGCCACCCTGGAGGATACACAGATACGCAGTATTTT. Translation gives CASSHPGGYTDTQYF.

The chain combines TRBV29-1 with TRBJ2-1; weak D call: TRBD1 (5 bases). Per the germline V gene, CDR1 is SQVTM and CDR2 is ANQGSEA. Trimming removed 0 bases at V and 5 bases at J, with 11 bases between. This CDR3 is 14 amino acids long. The CDR3 DNA follows: TGCAGCGTTGAAGAATACAGGTATGACAATGAGCAGTTCTTC. Its protein product is CSVEEYRYDNEQFF.

The V gene is TRBV6-5, the J gene TRBJ2-3, with D uncertain. The CDR3 totals 11 residues. The V gene lost 2 bases and the J gene lost 10 bases, with 7 bases spanning the gap. The germline V gene encodes CDR1 MNHEY and CDR2 SVGAGI. The CDR3: CASSYENPQYF. For the CDR3, the DNA is TGTGCCAGCAGTTACGAAAACCCGCAGTATTTT.

This sequence joins TRBV27 and TRBJ1-4; D is possibly TRBD1 (5 bases). Between the trimmed V and J ends, which lost 4 bases and 10 bases, there was a span of 7 bases. Germline V gene sequence: CDR1 MNHEY, CDR2 SMNVEV (reference sequence). CDR3 length: 11 amino acids. The CDR3 protein is CASSSGGKLFF. The CDR3 DNA reads TGTGCCAGCAGTTCCGGGGGAAAACTGTTTTTT.